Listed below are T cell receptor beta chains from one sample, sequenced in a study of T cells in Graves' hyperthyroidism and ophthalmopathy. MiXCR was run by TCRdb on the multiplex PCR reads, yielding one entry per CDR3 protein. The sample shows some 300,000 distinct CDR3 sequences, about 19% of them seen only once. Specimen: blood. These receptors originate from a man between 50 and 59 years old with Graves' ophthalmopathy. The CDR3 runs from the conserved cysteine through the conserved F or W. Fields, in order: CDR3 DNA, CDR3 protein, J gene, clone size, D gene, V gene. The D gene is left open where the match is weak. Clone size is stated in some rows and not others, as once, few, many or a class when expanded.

CDR3 DNA: TGTGCCAGCAGCTCCCGACCGACAGATACGCAGTATTTT
CDR3 protein: CASSSRPTDTQYF
J gene: TRBJ2-3
clone size: many
D gene: NA
V gene: TRBV11-1

CDR3 DNA: TGTGCCAGCAGATTAGACAGGGGAGCTAACTATGGCTACACCTTC
CDR3 protein: CASRLDRGANYGYTF
J gene: TRBJ1-2
clone size: NA
D gene: TRBD1
V gene: TRBV6-5

CDR3 DNA: TGTGCCAGCTCACCACCGACTGTCACAGATACGCAGTATTTT
CDR3 protein: CASSPPTVTDTQYF
J gene: TRBJ2-3
clone size: many
D gene: NA
V gene: TRBV18

CDR3 DNA: TGTGCCAGCAGCGCTAGCGGGAGTTGGGACAATGAGCAGTTCTTC
CDR3 protein: CASSASGSWDNEQFF
J gene: TRBJ2-1
clone size: few
D gene: TRBD2
V gene: TRBV9

CDR3 DNA: TGTGCCAGCAGTTTCCCGTACACTGAAGCTTTCTTT
CDR3 protein: CASSFPYTEAFF
J gene: TRBJ1-1
clone size: NA
D gene: NA
V gene: TRBV12-3/TRBV12-4

CDR3 DNA: TGTGCCAGCAGCTTACATGACAGGGGTGTTGGGGAGACCCAGTACTTC
CDR3 protein: CASSLHDRGVGETQYF
J gene: TRBJ2-5
clone size: NA
D gene: TRBD1
V gene: TRBV13

CDR3 DNA: TGCGCCAGCAGTTCCGGACTAGCGGATGTTAGGAACATTCAGTACTTC
CDR3 protein: CASSSGLADVRNIQYF
J gene: TRBJ2-4
clone size: NA
D gene: TRBD2
V gene: TRBV10-1

CDR3 DNA: TGTGCCAGCTCACCTCCCGGGACTAGCGGCTACGAGCAGTACTTC
CDR3 protein: CASSPPGTSGYEQYF
J gene: TRBJ2-7
clone size: many
D gene: TRBD2
V gene: TRBV18

CDR3 DNA: TGTGCCAGCAGTTCACCGAGCACCATGTGGTCCAATGAGCAGTTCTTC
CDR3 protein: CASSSPSTMWSNEQFF
J gene: TRBJ2-1
clone size: many
D gene: NA
V gene: TRBV7-9

CDR3 DNA: TGTGCCAGCAGCCCGGGGAGGGAGAATCAGCCCCAGCATTTT
CDR3 protein: CASSPGRENQPQHF
J gene: TRBJ1-5
clone size: few
D gene: NA
V gene: TRBV12-3/TRBV12-4

CDR3 DNA: TGTGCCAGCAGCCTCGAGGGGGGTAGCAAGTATGAGCAGTTCTTC
CDR3 protein: CASSLEGGSKYEQFF
J gene: TRBJ2-1
clone size: many
D gene: NA
V gene: TRBV11-2

CDR3 DNA: TGTGCCAGCAGTGAATACGCGGGGAGGGGAAATGAGCAGTTCTTC
CDR3 protein: CASSEYAGRGNEQFF
J gene: TRBJ2-1
clone size: few
D gene: TRBD2
V gene: TRBV6-1

CDR3 DNA: TGTGCCAGCAGCCCTACAGGGACGGGACAGCCCCAGCATTTT
CDR3 protein: CASSPTGTGQPQHF
J gene: TRBJ1-5
clone size: many
D gene: NA
V gene: TRBV7-2

CDR3 DNA: TGTGCCTGGAGTTTGACTAGAGGCACAGATACGCAGTATTTT
CDR3 protein: CAWSLTRGTDTQYF
J gene: TRBJ2-3
clone size: many
D gene: NA
V gene: TRBV30

CDR3 DNA: TGTGCCAGCAGTGAATGGCGGCAGTCAGAGCAGTTCTTC
CDR3 protein: CASSEWRQSEQFF
J gene: TRBJ2-1
clone size: once
D gene: NA
V gene: TRBV25-1

CDR3 DNA: TGTGCCAGCAGTGAAGGGCAGAGGGGGGAGAAACAGTACTTC
CDR3 protein: CASSEGQRGEKQYF
J gene: TRBJ2-5
clone size: many
D gene: NA
V gene: TRBV2

CDR3 DNA: TGCAGCGTTACAAGCGGGAGGGGGTACGAGCAGTACTTC
CDR3 protein: CSVTSGRGYEQYF
J gene: TRBJ2-7
clone size: NA
D gene: TRBD2
V gene: TRBV29-1

CDR3 DNA: TGTGCCAGCAGCCCATGGGACAGGGGCGGCGGCTCGAGGCGCGAGCAGTACTTC
CDR3 protein: CASSPWDRGGGSRREQYF
J gene: TRBJ2-7
clone size: many
D gene: TRBD1
V gene: TRBV6-1

CDR3 DNA: TGCGCCAGCAGCCCCGGGGGGGGCGGAGATGGCTACACCTTC
CDR3 protein: CASSPGGGGDGYTF
J gene: TRBJ1-2
clone size: NA
D gene: NA
V gene: TRBV5-1

CDR3 DNA: TGCGCCAGCAGCTCGACTGTTACCTACGAGCAGTACTTC
CDR3 protein: CASSSTVTYEQYF
J gene: TRBJ2-7
clone size: many
D gene: NA
V gene: TRBV5-1

CDR3 DNA: TGCGCCAGCAGCCATGGGTTCACGGGAGAGACCCAGTACTTC
CDR3 protein: CASSHGFTGETQYF
J gene: TRBJ2-5
clone size: NA
D gene: NA
V gene: TRBV5-1

CDR3 DNA: TGCGCCAGCAGCTTACAGGGAGCTGGGGAGACCCAGTACTTC
CDR3 protein: CASSLQGAGETQYF
J gene: TRBJ2-5
clone size: NA
D gene: NA
V gene: TRBV5-1

CDR3 DNA: TGTGCCAGCAGCACGACAGGGGACCCCGGGGGGGAGCAGTACTTC
CDR3 protein: CASSTTGDPGGEQYF
J gene: TRBJ2-7
clone size: NA
D gene: NA
V gene: TRBV11-3

CDR3 DNA: TGTGCCTGGAGTGTACGGGGGACACATAATCAGCCCCAGCATTTT
CDR3 protein: CAWSVRGTHNQPQHF
J gene: TRBJ1-5
clone size: many
D gene: NA
V gene: TRBV30

CDR3 DNA: TGCAGTGCCGGGGACAGGAGCACAGATACGCAGTATTTT
CDR3 protein: CSAGDRSTDTQYF
J gene: TRBJ2-3
clone size: few
D gene: TRBD1
V gene: TRBV20-1

CDR3 DNA: TGTGCCAGCAGCTTAGGTCGGCGGGATGGGAGCACAGATACGCAGTATTTT
CDR3 protein: CASSLGRRDGSTDTQYF
J gene: TRBJ2-3
clone size: many
D gene: NA
V gene: TRBV11-3

CDR3 DNA: TGTGCCAGCAGCTCTCGTTCGAGGGAGGCTGAAGCTTTCTTT
CDR3 protein: CASSSRSREAEAFF
J gene: TRBJ1-1
clone size: NA
D gene: NA
V gene: TRBV11-2

CDR3 DNA: TGTGCCAGCAGCTTAAACCTGATGTCAGATACGCAGTATTTT
CDR3 protein: CASSLNLMSDTQYF
J gene: TRBJ2-3
clone size: many
D gene: NA
V gene: TRBV7-2

CDR3 DNA: TGTGCCAGCAGTGAAGCGCTTGCGGGGTACAATGAGCAGTTCTTC
CDR3 protein: CASSEALAGYNEQFF
J gene: TRBJ2-1
clone size: many
D gene: NA
V gene: TRBV2

CDR3 DNA: TGCAGTGCTAGAGACTTGTCGGGCGATCAGCCCCAGCATTTT
CDR3 protein: CSARDLSGDQPQHF
J gene: TRBJ1-5
clone size: few
D gene: NA
V gene: TRBV20-1

CDR3 DNA: TGTGCCAGCAGCCAGACTAGCGGGAGTCAGTACGAGCAGTACTTC
CDR3 protein: CASSQTSGSQYEQYF
J gene: TRBJ2-7
clone size: many
D gene: TRBD2
V gene: TRBV3-1

CDR3 DNA: TGTGCCAGCAGCCGAGCGGGACAGGGTCCCTACGAGCAGTACTTC
CDR3 protein: CASSRAGQGPYEQYF
J gene: TRBJ2-7
clone size: many
D gene: TRBD1
V gene: TRBV12-3/TRBV12-4

CDR3 DNA: TGTGCCAGCAGCTTGGAACTAGCGCAAAACAATGAGCAGTTCTTC
CDR3 protein: CASSLELAQNNEQFF
J gene: TRBJ2-1
clone size: many
D gene: TRBD2
V gene: TRBV5-5

CDR3 DNA: TGTGCCAGCAACCCCGTACAGGAGATGCAAGAGACCCAGTACTTC
CDR3 protein: CASNPVQEMQETQYF
J gene: TRBJ2-5
clone size: NA
D gene: NA
V gene: TRBV28

CDR3 DNA: TGTGCCAGCAGCCCGTCGGGGACCCAAGAGACCCAGTACTTC
CDR3 protein: CASSPSGTQETQYF
J gene: TRBJ2-5
clone size: many
D gene: NA
V gene: TRBV7-3

CDR3 DNA: TGCAGCGTGGGATACACTAGCGGGATCTCCTACGAGCAGTACTTC
CDR3 protein: CSVGYTSGISYEQYF
J gene: TRBJ2-7
clone size: NA
D gene: TRBD2
V gene: TRBV29-1

CDR3 DNA: TGTGCCAGCAGCTCATCGGGCACCCTTAGCACAGATACGCAGTATTTT
CDR3 protein: CASSSSGTLSTDTQYF
J gene: TRBJ2-3
clone size: NA
D gene: NA
V gene: TRBV7-9

CDR3 DNA: TGTGCCAGCAGCTTACAGGGGGGGCACGAGCAGTACTTC
CDR3 protein: CASSLQGGHEQYF
J gene: TRBJ2-7
clone size: few
D gene: NA
V gene: TRBV7-3